Below are 18 T cell receptor beta chains sequenced from a single sample in a study of shared clonotypes between healthy human individuals. Generated by immunoSEQ multiplex PCR, the TCRdb table keeps only in-frame clones and is missing some. The sample gives some 1 million clones, approximately 72% of which show up once; 1.2% to 1.5% is in the top ten. The specimen sequenced was memory CD4+ T cells sorted from blood. The subset was: CD45RA-negative fraction. The receptors originated from a man in his late teens or twenties in good health.

This chain joins TRBV6-1 and TRBJ1-3, with a tentative D call TRBD1 (6 bases). The CDR3 loop spans 15 amino acids. Germline CDR1 MNHNS, CDR2 SASEGT. The V end lost 5 bases, the J end lost 0 bases, and 11 bases lay between the germline ends. Here the CDR3 DNA reads TGTGCCAGCAGTACAGGGTTGGGCTCTGGAAACACCATATATTTT. As protein: CASSTGLGSGNTIYF.

This clone came up many times. The rearrangement links TRBV6-4 to TRBJ2-7, with D perhaps given as TRBD1 or TRBD2 (5 bases each). The V end lost 6 bases, the J end lost 3 bases, and 18 bases lay between the germline ends. The germline gives CDR1 MRHNA, CDR2 SNTAGT. CDR3 length: 15 residues. The CDR3 DNA reads TGTGCCAGCAGGGGGGTGGGGCAGGGCCACTACGAGCAGTACTTC. Translating it yields CASRGVGQGHYEQYF.

V gene TRBV6-5 combines with J gene TRBJ2-7; 10 bases align to TRBD2. CDR1 is MNHEY, CDR2 SVGAGI, per germline. This CDR3 contains 16 residues. The ends lost 0 bases at V and 2 bases at J; junction bases unmatched: 4. The chain's CDR3 is CASSYSSAGGAYEQYF. The CDR3, as DNA: TGTGCCAGCAGTTACTCCTCAGCGGGAGGGGCCTACGAGCAGTACTTC.

Regarding this clone: At the DNA level, this CDR3 is encoded by other sequences in the same sample as well. The CDR3 loop is CAISEGGRGYEQYF. The DNA for the CDR3 is TGTGCCATCAGTGAAGGAGGGAGGGGCTACGAGCAGTACTTC. The V gene is TRBV10-3, the J gene TRBJ2-7, with 7 nucleotides matching TRBD2. The CDR3 contains 14 residues. J lost 3 bases, V lost 3 bases, and 5 bases had no gene match. Germline assignment: CDR1 ENHRY and CDR2 SYGVKD.

The chain is built from TRBV6-5 and TRBJ2-3, with 9 bases lining up with TRBD2. Germline V CDR1 and CDR2: MNHEY, SVGAGI. Unmatched junction bases numbered 11, after V lost 2 bases and J lost 8 bases. The CDR3 has 16 amino acids. The CDR3 sequence: CASSYLGGRASGTQYF. CDR3 bases: TGTGCCAGCAGTTACCTCGGCGGGAGGGCCTCGGGTACGCAGTATTTT.

On this clone: The same CDR3 can be traced to other DNA sequences in this sample. The CDR3 DNA is TGTGCCAGCAGCTTAGAAGGCTATGGCTACACCTTC. Translating it yields CASSLEGYGYTF. The V and J genes are TRBV7-9 and TRBJ1-2; D remains unclear. The length of the CDR3 is 12 residues. Trimming left V 1 base short and J 4 bases short, with 4 bases between. Germline-derived CDR1 and CDR2 are SEHNR and FQNEAQ (reference sequence).

The CDR3 DNA is TGTGCCAGCAGCGCTATGGCACAGGGGGCAAACACTGAAGCTTTCTTT. Protein: CASSAMAQGANTEAFF. The chain joins TRBV7-2 to TRBJ1-1, with 9 bases matching TRBD1. This CDR3 comprises 16 residues. Per germline, CDR1 SGHTA and CDR2 FQGNSA. The trim removed 5 bases at V and 2 bases at J, leaving 9 bases unmatched.

This rearrangement joins TRBV30 to TRBJ1-1; 9 nucleotides agree with TRBD1. Germline V gene lookup returns CDR1 GTSNPN and CDR2 SVGIG (reference sequence). V was pared by 1 base and J by 1 base, with 7 bases of the junction left unmatched. The CDR3 runs to 16 residues. The CDR3 region has the DNA TGTGCCTGGAGTGGGCTCTTGACAGGGGGGAACACTGAAGCTTTCTTT. Translation gives CAWSGLLTGGNTEAFF.

The CDR3 loop is CASSDPGGGTDTQYF. CDR3 in DNA: TGCGCCAGCAGTGACCCAGGGGGTGGGACAGATACGCAGTATTTT. The chain uses TRBV10-1 and TRBJ2-3, with TRBD1 matching over 7 bases. Germline V gives CDR1 WNHNN, CDR2 SYGVQD (reference sequence). The V gene end was trimmed by 3 bases and the J gene end by 3 bases; junction bases not matched to a gene: 6. The CDR3 consists of 15 residues.

The chain carries TRBV7-2 and TRBJ2-7; TRBD1 might be the D (5 bases). From germline, CDR1 is SGHTA and CDR2 FQGNSA. V was cut by 2 bases and J by 3 bases, with 11 bases left in between. The CDR3 is made up of 14 amino acids. The CDR3 protein is CASSLLAGHYEQYF. CDR3 DNA: TGTGCCAGCAGCTTACTGGCAGGGCACTACGAGCAGTACTTC.

This sequence joins TRBV6-1 and TRBJ2-1; 14 bases line up with TRBD2. Germline V gene data show CDR1 as MNHNS and CDR2 as SASEGT. CDR3 length: 19 residues. V lost 1 base and J lost 8; bases outside the gene matches: 13. The CDR3 region is CASSEGFWTSGRKGDEQFF. In DNA form, the CDR3 reads TGTGCCAGCAGTGAAGGGTTTTGGACTAGCGGGAGGAAGGGCGATGAGCAGTTCTTC.

V and J are TRBV2 and TRBJ2-2; 7 nucleotides match TRBD1. The CDR3 length is 19 residues. Germline CDR1 and CDR2: SNHLY and FYNNEI. After removal of 0 bases from V and 2 bases from J, the junction contained 12 bases not matched to a gene. CDR3 nucleotide sequence: TGTGCCAGCAGTGAAGCTCCCCAACCGACAGGGATCAACACCGGGGAGCTGTTTTTT. It codes for CASSEAPQPTGINTGELFF.

This sequence joins TRBV7-9 and TRBJ1-2; possible D gene TRBD1, 6 bases. The V and J ends lost 5 bases and 7 bases respectively, with 23 bases between them. The CDR3 extends over 16 amino acids. From germline, CDR1 is SEHNR and CDR2 FQNEAQ (reference sequence). This chain's CDR3 is CASSPNRDTPRGGYTF. CDR3 coding DNA: TGTGCCAGCAGCCCGAATCGGGACACCCCTCGTGGTGGCTACACCTTC. Full variable domain (rest looked up from reference TRBV7-9 and TRBJ1-2): DTGVSQNPRHKITKRGQNVTFRCDPISEHNRLYWYRQTLGQGPEFLTYFQNEAQLEKSRLLSDRFSAERPKGSFSTLEIQRTEQGDSAMYLCASSPNRDTPRGGYTFGSGTRLTVV.

Notes on this clone: Other DNA sequences from this sample encode an identical CDR3 as well. The CDR3 here is CASRTRGTGELFF. CDR3 DNA sequence: TGTGCCAGCAGGACGCGGGGCACTGGGGAGCTGTTTTTT. The genes are TRBV6-5 and TRBJ2-2; D might be TRBD2 (6 bases). The CDR3 contains 13 residues. Germline V CDR1 and CDR2: MNHEY, SVGAGI. Trimming removed 6 bases from V and 8 bases from J, with 13 bases in between.

J is TRBJ1-1 and V is TRBV7-2; D possibly corresponds to TRBD1 (6 bases). With 5 bases removed from V and 2 bases from J, the gap between germline ends came to 18 bases. The CDR3 sequence is 16 residues long. The germline V gene has CDR1 SGHTA and CDR2 FQGNSA. The CDR3 loop reads CASSPPSGQSNTEAFF. The CDR3 nucleotides read TGTGCCAGCAGCCCGCCGTCTGGACAGTCAAACACTGAAGCTTTCTTT.

This chain links TRBV5-1 with TRBJ2-1; D is tentatively TRBD1 or TRBD2 (5 bases each). Germline values: CDR1 SGHRS, CDR2 YFSETQ. The V and J ends lost 1 base and 3 bases respectively, with 11 bases between them. This CDR3 comprises 15 residues. DNA for the CDR3: TGCGCCAGCAGCTTGTCCGGGGCGTACTACAATGAGCAGTTCTTC. It yields the protein CASSLSGAYYNEQFF.

This clone has only a few counts. The CDR3, as DNA: TGTGCCAGCAGTTACTTGGATGCCTACGAGCAGTACTTC. It codes for CASSYLDAYEQYF. This chain connects TRBV6-6 to TRBJ2-7; D unclear. Trimming stripped 1 base from V and 2 bases from J, with 6 bases between. Germline V gives CDR1 MNHNY, CDR2 SVGAGI (reference sequence). The CDR3 totals 13 residues.

This chain uses TRBV4-1 with TRBJ1-2; TRBD1 is a possible D gene (5 bases). V dropped 1 base and J dropped 8 bases, with 14 bases sitting between them. The V gene's germline CDR1 is MGHRA and CDR2 YSYEKL. The CDR3 is 14 amino acids. In DNA form, the CDR3 reads TGCGCCAGCAGCCAAGTGGGGGAGGTGTGGGGCTACACCTTC. Translating gives CASSQVGEVWGYTF.